This is a list of T cell receptor beta chains from one sample in a study of cytomegalovirus exposure and HLA in healthy donors. The method was immunoSEQ multiplex PCR; TCRdb's version includes in-frame clones alone and lacks a portion of them. In the table there are about 90,000 clones, 84% of which are singletons. Material: PBMCs. These receptors originate from a woman aged 18-29 years in good health and CMV-seropositive. Both conserved end residues are part of each CDR3.

j_gene | v_gene | CDR3aa
TRBJ1-6 | TRBV10-1 | CASRERTGPNSPLHF
TRBJ2-2 | TRBV6-5 | CASSSRTRGSAGELFF
TRBJ1-1 | TRBV28 | CASSLLARANTEAFF
TRBJ2-1 | TRBV7-6 | CASSPNSGGINYNEQFF
TRBJ1-2 | TRBV10-2 | CASSDSGSPVYGYTF
TRBJ1-2 | TRBV11-3 | CASSCGDRERLGYGYTF
TRBJ2-7 | TRBV6-5 | CASSYSGSYEQYF
TRBJ2-5 | TRBV5-1 | CASSLGFLGETQYF
TRBJ1-1 | TRBV6-1 | CASIRGYRGNTEAFF
TRBJ2-5 | TRBV18 | CASSLLRLAGVQETQYF
TRBJ1-5 | TRBV30 | CAWSGAGGNQPQHF
TRBJ2-1 | TRBV5-1 | CASSLTFGTSVLANEQFF
TRBJ2-1 | TRBV6-4 | CASSELGGTYNEQFF
TRBJ2-6 | TRBV27 | CASSLKHSSGANVLTF
TRBJ2-7 | TRBV19 | CASSIGGGAETEQYF
TRBJ1-1 | TRBV30 | CAWRAGLYTEAFF
TRBJ2-1 | TRBV27 | CASSLTGDNEQFF
TRBJ2-7 | TRBV7-9 | CASSPGAPQGVRSYEQYF
TRBJ1-5 | TRBV4-1 | CASSQQGLGQPQHF
TRBJ1-5 | TRBV4-2 | CASSQDSLRGMSNQPQHF
TRBJ1-3 | TRBV5-1 | CASSSQGQNSGNTIYF
TRBJ1-2 | TRBV19 | CASSIWGSNYGYTF
TRBJ2-7 | TRBV7-2 | CASRNMGSSGGDISYEQYF
TRBJ1-1 | TRBV4-2 | CASSHSSAGIAEAFF
TRBJ2-7 | TRBV7-8 | CASSRWGDSYEQYF
TRBJ2-1 | TRBV7-3 | CASSLYSVSSYNEQFF
TRBJ1-2 | TRBV6-6 | CASSPSGTGVGYTF
TRBJ1-2 | TRBV28 | CASSLWGGGSNYGYTF
TRBJ2-7 | TRBV28 | CASRRTSGSYEQYF